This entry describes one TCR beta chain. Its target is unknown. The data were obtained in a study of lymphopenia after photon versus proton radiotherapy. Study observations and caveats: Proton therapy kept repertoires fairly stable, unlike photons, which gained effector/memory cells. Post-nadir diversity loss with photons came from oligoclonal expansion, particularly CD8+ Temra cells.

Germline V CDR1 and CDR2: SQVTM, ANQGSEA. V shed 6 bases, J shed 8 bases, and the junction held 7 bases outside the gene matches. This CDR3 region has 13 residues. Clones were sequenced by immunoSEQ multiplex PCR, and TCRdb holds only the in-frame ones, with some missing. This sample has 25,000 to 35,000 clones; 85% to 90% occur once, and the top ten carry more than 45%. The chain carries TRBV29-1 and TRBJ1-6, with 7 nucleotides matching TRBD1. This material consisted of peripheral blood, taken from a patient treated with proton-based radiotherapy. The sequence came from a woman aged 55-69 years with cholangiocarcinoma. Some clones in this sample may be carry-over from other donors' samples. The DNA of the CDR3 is TGCAGCGTCCGAACAGGGGTCGATTCACCCCTCCACTTT. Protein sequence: CSVRTGVDSPLHF. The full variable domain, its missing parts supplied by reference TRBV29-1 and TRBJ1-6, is SAVISQKPSRDICQRGTSLTIQCQVDSQVTMMFWYRQQPGQSLTLIATANQGSEATYESGFVIDKFPISRPNLTFSTLTVSNMSPEDSSIYLCSVRTGVDSPLHFGNGTRLTVT.